This passage covers 12 T cell receptor beta chains from one sample sequenced in a study of T cells in Graves' hyperthyroidism and ophthalmopathy. From RNA transcripts, TCR beta CDR3 regions were amplified. Carried out on the TCR CDR3, a first-round RT-PCR used the HTBI primer set. MiXCR, run by TCRdb on the multiplex PCR reads, gives a single entry per CDR3 protein. The sample holds about 350,000 distinct CDR3 sequences; 18% are singletons and the top ten take 15% to 17%. The sequencing input was blood. Receptors were obtained from a middle-aged woman with Graves' ophthalmopathy.

This clonotype was observed at least ten times. V gene TRBV11-2 combines with J gene TRBJ1-3; the D gene is possibly TRBD1 (5 bases). The length of the CDR3 is 16 residues. From germline, CDR1 is SGHAT and CDR2 FQNNGV. V lost 5 bases and J lost 0, with 14 bases in between. The CDR3: CASSPRQRSSGNTIYF. CDR3 coding DNA: TGTGCCAGCAGCCCACGACAGCGAAGCTCTGGAAACACCATATATTTT.

The chain couples TRBV27 to TRBJ1-6; a possible D gene is TRBD1 (5 bases). This CDR3 is 14 amino acids long. Trimming took 5 bases from V and 9 from J, leaving 14 bases between them. CDR1 and CDR2 (germline): MNHEY, SMNVEV (reference sequence). In DNA, the CDR3 is TGTGCCAGCAGTCCCGGGACGGACGCTTCACCCCTCCACTTT. This gives the protein CASSPGTDASPLHF.

This clonotype was seen many times. The chain combines TRBV10-3 with TRBJ2-6; D remains ambiguous. The germline V gene encodes CDR1 ENHRY and CDR2 SYGVKD. The ends were cut back, 4 bases at V and 0 bases at J, with 16 bases in the middle. The CDR3 has 18 amino acids. CDR3 region: CAISGRSGGNSGANVLTF. CDR3 nucleotides: TGTGCCATCAGTGGGCGGAGTGGCGGAAACTCTGGGGCCAACGTCCTGACTTTC.

This clonotype was detected ten times or more. This chain connects TRBV2 to TRBJ1-5; D might be TRBD1 (6 bases). V shed 11 bases and J shed 9 bases, with 20 bases lying between them. Germline values: CDR1 SNHLY, CDR2 FYNNEI. CDR3 length: 13 residues. The CDR3 reads CAAGEGTVRPQHF. The CDR3, as DNA: TGTGCCGCAGGGGAGGGAACGGTCAGGCCCCAGCATTTT.

This clonotype was recorded at least ten times. V is TRBV7-2 and J is TRBJ2-2; TRBD2 might be the D (5 bases). CDR1 is SGHTA and CDR2 is FQGNSA in the germline V gene. V gave up 0 bases and J gave up 7 bases, with 9 bases separating them. CDR3 length: 14 amino acids. The CDR3 region is CASSLALGSGELFF. The CDR3 DNA follows: TGTGCCAGCAGCTTAGCGCTTGGGAGCGGGGAGCTGTTTTTT.

This clonotype was picked up a small number of times. The chain is built from TRBV18 and TRBJ2-7, with D possibly called TRBD1 or TRBD2 (5 bases each). CDR1 is KGHSH and CDR2 is LQKENI in the germline V gene. Deletions cut 3 bases from V and 0 bases from J, with 12 bases between. The CDR3 contains 15 residues. CDR3 residues: CASSPGDGTSYEQYF. The CDR3 coding sequence is TGTGCCAGCTCACCGGGGGATGGCACCTCCTACGAGCAGTACTTC.

This clonotype appeared many times. CDR3 nucleotide sequence: TGCAGTGCTAGAGAAAAGGCGGGAAGTTCCTACGAGCAGTACTTC. This encodes CSAREKAGSSYEQYF. The chain links TRBV20-1 to TRBJ2-7, with a possible D match to TRBD2 (6 bases). Germline CDR1 DFQATT, CDR2 SNEGSKA (reference sequence). This CDR3 is built from 15 residues. The V gene lost 0 bases and the J gene lost 1 base, with 13 bases spanning the gap.

The chain has TRBV30 and TRBJ1-2; D ambiguous. The germline V and J ends were trimmed by 8 bases and 3 bases, with 16 bases remaining between them. Germline V gene sequence: CDR1 GTSNPN, CDR2 SVGIG (reference sequence). This CDR3 is 13 amino acids long. CDR3 loop: CAAIGRKHYGYTF. DNA of the CDR3: TGTGCCGCGATAGGGCGGAAACACTATGGCTACACCTTC.

This clonotype was observed a few times. The chain uses TRBV2 and TRBJ1-5; no firm D call. The V end was cut by 3 bases, the J end by 7 bases, with 10 bases between. Germline V gene lookup returns CDR1 SNHLY and CDR2 FYNNEI. CDR3 length: 13 residues. The CDR3 coding sequence is TGTGCCAGCAGTGAGCGGAAGGTGCAGCCCCAGCATTTT. It is translated as CASSERKVQPQHF.

This clonotype was observed many times. The chain uses TRBV11-2 and TRBJ2-4, with 9 nucleotides matching TRBD1. V gave up 4 bases and J gave up 6 bases; unmatched junction bases: 10. CDR1 is SGHAT and CDR2 is FQNNGV in the germline V gene. The CDR3 spans 16 residues. CDR3 DNA sequence: TGTGCCAGCAGCTGGCGGGTGGGACAGGGAGGAAACATTCAGTACTTC. Protein: CASSWRVGQGGNIQYF.

The chain recombines TRBV12-3 or TRBV12-4 with TRBJ1-5; 7 bases match TRBD1. The CDR3 is 14 residues long. Trimming at V came to 6 bases and at J to 7 bases, leaving 9 bases not matched to a gene. In nucleotides, the CDR3 is TGTGCCAGCAGCTCGACAGGGTTGATCCAGCCCCAGCATTTT. Amino acid sequence: CASSSTGLIQPQHF.

This clonotype appeared many times. The J gene is TRBJ1-2, the V gene TRBV27; 8 nucleotides match TRBD1. Losses at the gene ends were 6 bases for V and 4 bases for J; bases not matched to a gene: 4. The germline CDR1 and CDR2 sequences are MNHEY and SMNVEV (reference sequence). The length of the CDR3 is 13 residues. The CDR3 DNA is TGTGCCAGCAGACGGACAGGGCTCTATGGCTACACCTTC. This codes for CASRRTGLYGYTF.